This record looks at one TCR beta chain sequence and its context. The entry originates in a study of shared clonotypes between healthy human individuals. The CDR3 spans 14 residues. Germline CDR1 SQVTM, CDR2 ANQGSEA. Trimming removed 3 bases from V and 2 bases from J, with 14 bases in between. Sequenced by immunoSEQ multiplex PCR; TCRdb stores in-frame clones only, minus some. The sample includes a few million clones, around 90% of them seen just once. The rearrangement links TRBV29-1 to TRBJ2-7, with D perhaps TRBD1 (5 bases). Sequenced input: naive CD4+ T cells sorted from blood. The subset denotes: CD45RA+ positively selected. The origin of this receptor is a man between 18 and 29 years old in good health. The CDR3 sequence is CSVDKRGSPYEQYF. The CDR3 bases are TGCAGCGTTGATAAAAGGGGTTCCCCCTACGAGCAGTACTTC.